Each of the 4 T cell receptor beta chains below was sequenced from the same sample in a study of cytomegalovirus exposure and HLA in healthy donors listed by TCRdb under 2017. Libraries came from the immunoSEQ multiplex PCR assay. For the multiplex PCR, a mixture combining 60 forward primers for TCR Vbeta segments and 13 reverse primers for TCR Jbeta segments was used. TCRdb's version of the immuneACCESS table is confined to in-frame rearrangements and falls short of the full clone set. An unresolved V gene accounts for under half of the shortfall where checked; the remainder is of unknown origin. The sample yields about 160,000 clones; 80% were counted once. The ten largest make up approximately 2% of the sample. What was sequenced was PBMCs. The receptors come from a human donor in good health.

The rearrangement links TRBV4-1 to TRBJ2-7, with D possibly matching TRBD2 (6 bases). The V end was cut by 4 bases, the J end by 7 bases, with 8 bases between. This CDR3 spans 11 amino acids. CDR1 and CDR2 (germline): MGHRA, YSYEKL. CDR3 in amino acids: CASSPGGEQYF. CDR3 in DNA: TGCGCCAGCAGCCCTGGGGGGGAGCAGTACTTC.

The rearrangement uses TRBV2 and TRBJ1-6; D remains unclear. V was cut by 3 bases and J by 4 bases, with 10 bases left in between. Germline lookup yields CDR1 SNHLY and CDR2 FYNNEI. The CDR3 sequence is 15 residues long. The CDR3, as DNA: TGTGCCAGCAGTGATCGGGATTTTTATAATTCACCCCTCCACTTT. This sequence encodes CASSDRDFYNSPLHF.

The chain employs TRBV5-1 and TRBJ2-7; 9 nucleotides agree with TRBD1. V was pared by 5 bases and J by 3 bases, with 6 bases of the junction left unmatched. CDR1 and CDR2 (germline): SGHRS, YFSETQ. This CDR3 is 14 amino acids long. The CDR3 DNA is TGCGCCAGCAGATATCGGACAGGGGACTACGAGCAGTACTTC. This sequence encodes CASRYRTGDYEQYF.

The rearrangement links TRBV7-2 to TRBJ2-5; 11 nucleotides agree with TRBD2. The V gene end was trimmed by 5 bases and the J gene end by 7 bases; junction bases not matched to a gene: 12. There are 16 residues in the CDR3. Germline loops: CDR1 SGHTA, CDR2 FQGNSA. The CDR3, as DNA: TGTGCCAGCAGCCCGGGTATAGCGGGGGGGCAGAGGACCCAGTACTTC. Encoded protein: CASSPGIAGGQRTQYF. The variable domain in full, with the rest retrieved from reference TRBV7-2 and TRBJ2-5, is GAGVSQSPSNKVTEKGKDVELRCDPISGHTALYWYRQSLGQGLEFLIYFQGNSAPDKSGLPSDRFSAERTGGSVSTLTIQRTQQEDSAVYLCASSPGIAGGQRTQYFGPGTRLLVL.